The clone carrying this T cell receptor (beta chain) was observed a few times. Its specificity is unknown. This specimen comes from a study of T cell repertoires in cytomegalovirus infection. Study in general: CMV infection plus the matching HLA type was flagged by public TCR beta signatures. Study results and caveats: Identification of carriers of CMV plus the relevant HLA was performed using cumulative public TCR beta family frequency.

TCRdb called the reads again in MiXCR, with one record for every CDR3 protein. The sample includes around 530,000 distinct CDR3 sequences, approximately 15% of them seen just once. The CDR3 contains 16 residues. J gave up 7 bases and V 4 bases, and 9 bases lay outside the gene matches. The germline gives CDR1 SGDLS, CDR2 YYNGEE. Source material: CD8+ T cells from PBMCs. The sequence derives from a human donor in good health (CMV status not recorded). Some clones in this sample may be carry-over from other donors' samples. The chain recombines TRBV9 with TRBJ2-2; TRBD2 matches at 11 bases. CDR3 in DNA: TGTGCCAGCAGCTTTCGACTAGCGGGGATCCACGGGGAGCTGTTTTTT. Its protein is CASSFRLAGIHGELFF.